This TCR beta chain was sequenced for a study of control samples from healthy donors and cancer patients (dated by TCRdb to the early 2020s). Library construction relied on the immunoSEQ multiplex PCR assay. What TCRdb holds here is the immuneACCESS table cut down to in-frame rearrangements. Part of the clones is not present; checked against another copy, under half of the missing clones reflect an unresolved V gene, and the others are unexplained. The sample includes about 170,000 clones, with around nine tenths observed a single time. The top ten hold 12% of the sample. This clone was found once. Its antigen remains unidentified. One base away there is no much larger clone; base qualities are not given. The junction shows trimming of 4 bases on V and 2 bases on J, and the gene matches do not reach 7 bases of it. Including the terminal cysteine and phenylalanine, the CDR3 comprises 15 residues. Just the 45-base CDR3 DNA is kept, in frame starting at base 1. According to the germline V gene, CDR1 reads SGDLS and CDR2 reads YYNGEE.

The sample comprised blood. The receptor was derived from a man in his thirties or forties in good health. This chain joins TRBV9 to TRBJ2-7; 9 central nucleotides agree with TRBD2. The CDR3 reads as follows: CASSPRLAEAYEQYF. The DNA sequence is given as TGTGCCAGCAGCCCCCGACTAGCGGAAGCCTACGAGCAGTACTTC.